The 17 T cell receptor beta chains below come from one sample, sequenced in a study of OX40 agonist ivuxolimab in advanced cancers. Clones were sequenced by immunoSEQ multiplex PCR, and TCRdb holds only the in-frame ones, with some missing. The sample shows some 57,000 clones, approximately 82% of them seen only once. Material: CD4+ or CD8+ T cells sorted from blood, obtained in a trial of the OX40 agonist ivuxolimab. These receptors were collected from an adult with an advanced solid tumor such as melanoma, head and neck, liver or kidney cancer.

V usage is TRBV7-3 and J usage is TRBJ2-1; 7 bases align to TRBD2. Germline V lookup: CDR1 SGHTA, CDR2 FQGTGA. CDR3 length equals 15 residues. V was clipped by 4 bases and J by 2 bases; unmatched bases: 5. This CDR3 reads CASSSRRETYNEQFF. CDR3 DNA: TGTGCCAGCAGCTCAAGGCGGGAGACCTACAATGAGCAGTTCTTC.

The chain carries TRBV10-3 and TRBJ2-1; D might be TRBD2 (6 bases). Trimming pared 10 bases from V and 1 base from J, leaving 11 bases between. The CDR3 has 13 amino acids. CDR1 ENHRY and CDR2 SYGVKD come from the germline V gene. Here the CDR3 reads CATTEGSYNEQFF. As DNA, the CDR3 is TGTGCCACCACGGAGGGTTCCTACAATGAGCAGTTCTTC.

J is TRBJ2-3 and V is TRBV7-9; D is undetermined. Germline lookup yields CDR1 SEHNR and CDR2 FQNEAQ (reference sequence). Trimming stripped 8 bases from V and 5 bases from J, with 8 bases between. The CDR3 spans 11 residues. The CDR3 loop is CASYSIDTQYF. The CDR3 DNA is TGTGCCAGCTACTCGATAGATACGCAGTATTTT.

This chain links TRBV10-2 with TRBJ2-7; possibly TRBD1 for D (6 bases). Trimming stripped 4 bases from V and 6 bases from J, with 22 bases between. The CDR3 runs to 16 residues. CDR1 WSHSY and CDR2 SAAADI come from the germline V gene. This CDR3 reads CASSALRDTRFGEQYF. CDR3 nucleotide sequence: TGCGCCAGCAGTGCCCTCAGGGACACCCGGTTTGGCGAGCAGTACTTC.

This clone was detected only a few times. This chain joins TRBV7-9 and TRBJ1-1; D not resolved. The CDR3 covers 13 residues. V lost 5 bases and J 10 bases, leaving 17 bases between the germline ends. Germline CDR1 reads SEHNR; CDR2 reads FQNEAQ (reference sequence). CDR3 residues: CASSPLSVGRAFF. CDR3 in DNA: TGTGCCAGCAGCCCTCTTTCCGTGGGGAGAGCTTTCTTT.

The chain joins TRBV7-9 to TRBJ1-3, with unresolved D. The CDR3 loop spans 13 amino acids. Per germline, CDR1 SEHNR and CDR2 FQNEAQ (reference sequence). V shed 6 bases and J shed 0 bases, with 6 bases lying between them. The CDR3 DNA follows: TGTGCCAGCAGACGGAGCTCTGGAAACACCATATATTTT. Protein sequence: CASRRSSGNTIYF.

In its sample, this clone ranks as medium-sized. V and J are TRBV19 and TRBJ1-1; D remains unclear. The germline V gene has CDR1 LNHDA and CDR2 SQIVND (reference sequence). This CDR3 spans 17 amino acids. Trimming took 6 bases from V and 1 from J, leaving 21 bases between them. In nucleotides, the CDR3 is TGTGCCAGTAGCCCCCTATTCGGACTAAGGAAGAACACTGAAGCTTTCTTT. Its protein is CASSPLFGLRKNTEAFF.

The gene calls are TRBV7-3 and TRBJ1-1; 7 bases agree with TRBD1. Germline CDR1 SGHTA, CDR2 FQGTGA. V was pared by 1 base and J by 8 bases, with 7 bases of the junction left unmatched. The CDR3 sequence is 14 residues long. CDR3: CASSLNAGTAEAFF. The CDR3 DNA sequence: TGTGCCAGCAGCTTAAACGCCGGGACAGCAGAAGCTTTCTTT.

This rearrangement joins TRBV6-1 to TRBJ1-1; D is unclear. CDR1 is MNHNS and CDR2 is SASEGT in the germline V gene. V lost 3 bases and J 0 bases, leaving 5 bases between the germline ends. The CDR3 totals 13 residues. CDR3 sequence reads: CASSEVLNTEAFF. CDR3 DNA sequence: TGTGCCAGCAGTGAGGTACTGAACACTGAAGCTTTCTTT.

The CDR3 DNA is TGTGCCAGCAGAGGAGCGGGAGAGAACAATGAGCAGTTCTTC. Residues: CASRGAGENNEQFF. The chain combines TRBV28 with TRBJ2-1; TRBD2 aligns across 8 bases. J was trimmed by 5 bases and V by 6 bases; bases with no gene match: 6. The germline gives CDR1 MDHEN, CDR2 SYDVKM. This CDR3 has 14 amino acids.

The V call is TRBV2, the J call TRBJ2-4; TRBD1 or TRBD2 may be the D gene (5 bases each). From germline, CDR1 is SNHLY and CDR2 FYNNEI. V gave up 4 bases and J gave up 1 base, with 5 bases separating them. The CDR3 is 13 amino acids. The CDR3 protein is CASSGGAKNIQYF. Written as DNA, the CDR3 is TGTGCCAGCAGTGGGGGGGCCAAAAACATTCAGTACTTC.

The chain joins TRBV30 to TRBJ2-3, with D hard to call. V shed 8 bases and J shed 1 base, with 16 bases lying between them. Germline-derived CDR1 and CDR2 are GTSNPN and SVGIG (reference sequence). The CDR3 totals 14 residues. CDR3 region: CASSYVTGTDTQYF. The CDR3 DNA sequence: TGTGCCAGTTCATATGTCACCGGCACAGATACGCAGTATTTT. Full variable domain (outside the CDR3, taken from reference TRBV30 and TRBJ2-3): SQTIHQWPATLVQPVGSPLSLECTVEGTSNPNLYWYRQAAGRGLQLLFYSVGIGQISSEVPQNLSASRPQDRQFILSSKKLLLSDSGFYLCASSYVTGTDTQYFGPGTRLTVL.

The chain recombines TRBV11-2 with TRBJ1-1; D possibly corresponds to TRBD1 (5 bases). V lost 4 bases and J 7 bases, leaving 16 bases between the germline ends. The CDR3 has 14 residues. CDR1 and CDR2 from the germline V gene are SGHAT and FQNNGV. CDR3 coding DNA: TGTGCCAGCAGCTCCGAGGGACTGTCTATTGAAGCTTTCTTT. Translating it yields CASSSEGLSIEAFF.

This chain links TRBV29-1 with TRBJ2-5; 7 bases are a match to TRBD1. Germline V gives CDR1 SQVTM, CDR2 ANQGSEA. CDR3 length equals 15 residues. V shed 2 bases, J shed 1 base, and the junction held 7 bases outside the gene matches. The CDR3 loop is CSVELGQTGQETQYF. The CDR3 bases are TGCAGCGTTGAATTGGGACAGACGGGCCAAGAGACCCAGTACTTC.

The V and J genes are TRBV5-1 and TRBJ2-7; no clear D gene. Germline lookup yields CDR1 SGHRS and CDR2 YFSETQ. This CDR3 comprises 12 residues. The germline V and J ends were trimmed by 6 bases and 3 bases, with 10 bases remaining between them. CDR3 sequence: CASTQDHYEQYF. The CDR3 region has the DNA TGCGCCAGCACCCAGGACCACTACGAGCAGTACTTC.

The rearrangement links TRBV7-9 to TRBJ2-3; D is perhaps TRBD2 (5 bases). The CDR3 is 15 amino acids. CDR1 and CDR2 from the germline V gene are SEHNR and FQNEAQ (reference sequence). Trimming took off 1 base at V and 5 bases at J, with 13 bases between the two ends. The CDR3 sequence: CASSLGLAEGDTQYF. The CDR3 region has the DNA TGTGCCAGCAGCTTAGGATTAGCTGAGGGAGATACGCAGTATTTT.

J is TRBJ2-1 and V is TRBV27; D may be TRBD2 (6 bases). The germline CDR1 and CDR2 sequences are MNHEY and SMNVEV (reference sequence). The CDR3 sequence is 13 residues long. Between the trimmed V and J ends, which lost 5 bases and 7 bases, there was a span of 12 bases. CDR3 in amino acids: CASSLARWNEQFF. In DNA, the CDR3 is TGTGCCAGCAGTCTAGCGAGGTGGAATGAGCAGTTCTTC.